A selection of T cell receptor beta chains follows, all from one sample in a study of blood T cell repertoires in COVID-19. Sequencing used immunoSEQ multiplex PCR; TCRdb keeps in-frame clones, though not all of them. The profile shows about 180,000 clones, 75% to 90% of them singletons. The sample was peripheral blood. These receptors originate from a human donor with active or convalescent COVID-19. The donor label of this sample is uncertain. The CDR3 runs from the conserved cysteine through the conserved F or W. The D gene is left open where the match is weak. Clone size is stated in some rows and not others, as once, few, many or a class when expanded.

J: TRBJ1-6; V: TRBV2; D: -; size: -; DNA: TGTGCCAGCAGTGTAAGGCCTTATGAGGCCCTCCACTTT; CDR3: CASSVRPYEALHF
J: TRBJ1-6; V: TRBV5-1; D: -; size: -; DNA: TGCGCCAGCAGCTTGGAGGGGAAATATTCACCCCTCCACTTT; CDR3: CASSLEGKYSPLHF
J: TRBJ1-1; V: TRBV5-1; D: -; size: -; DNA: TGCGCCAGCAGCACAGGTATGAACACTGAAGCTTTCTTT; CDR3: CASSTGMNTEAFF
J: TRBJ2-7; V: TRBV7-2; D: -; size: once; DNA: TGTGCCAGCAGCTCCCGACTGAGCACCTACGAGCAGTACTTC; CDR3: CASSSRLSTYEQYF
J: TRBJ1-3; V: TRBV19; D: -; size: -; DNA: TGTGCCAGTAGTACGGGAAGGGGAAACACCATATATTTT; CDR3: CASSTGRGNTIYF
J: TRBJ1-2; V: TRBV6-9; D: TRBD1; size: -; DNA: TGTGCCAGCAGTTACGGGACAGACTATGGCTACACCTTC; CDR3: CASSYGTDYGYTF
J: TRBJ1-5; V: TRBV4-1; D: -; size: -; DNA: TGCGCCAGCAGCCAAGAGAGGTGGTCCGGTCAGCCCCAGCATTTT; CDR3: CASSQERWSGQPQHF
J: TRBJ2-2; V: TRBV29-1; D: TRBD2; size: -; DNA: TGCAGCGTGGACACTAGCGGGACCATCGAAAACACCGGGGAGCTGTTTTTT; CDR3: CSVDTSGTIENTGELFF
J: TRBJ2-5; V: TRBV5-1; D: -; size: -; DNA: TGCGCCAGCAGCTTGGTTGGGGCACAAATCCAAGAGACCCAGTACTTC; CDR3: CASSLVGAQIQETQYF
J: TRBJ2-3; V: TRBV19; D: TRBD2; size: -; DNA: TGTGCCAGTAGTCCTCGAAGCGGGAGTACAGATACGCAGTATTTT; CDR3: CASSPRSGSTDTQYF
J: TRBJ1-2; V: TRBV7-9; D: TRBD1; size: -; DNA: TGTGCCAGCAGCTTATGGAGACAGGGAAGGAGAGCTAACTATGGCTACACCTTC; CDR3: CASSLWRQGRRANYGYTF
J: TRBJ2-2; V: TRBV24-1; D: -; size: -; DNA: TGTGCCACCAGCTGGGGGGTATCGAACACCGGGGAGCTGTTTTTT; CDR3: CATSWGVSNTGELFF
J: TRBJ2-7; V: TRBV5-4; D: TRBD2; size: -; DNA: TGTGCCAGCAGTTTCCCTTTGAGCGGGAGTTTGTACGAGCAGTACTTC; CDR3: CASSFPLSGSLYEQYF
J: TRBJ2-2; V: TRBV5-1; D: -; size: -; DNA: TGCGCCAGCAGCTTGGCTGGGCAAGACACCGGGGAGCTGTTTTTT; CDR3: CASSLAGQDTGELFF
J: TRBJ2-3; V: TRBV6-6; D: -; size: -; DNA: TGTGCCAGCAGTCACCCAAGGACGCGGGCTATTTCAGATACGCAGTATTTT; CDR3: CASSHPRTRAISDTQYF
J: TRBJ2-2; V: TRBV6-5; D: TRBD1; size: once; DNA: TGTGCCAGCAGGCCAGGGGGTTTGGCCACCGGGGAGCTGTTTTTT; CDR3: CASRPGGLATGELFF
J: TRBJ1-2; V: TRBV6-5; D: -; size: -; DNA: TGTGCCAGCAGGAAGACTCCTGCCAGCGGCTACACCTTC; CDR3: CASRKTPASGYTF
J: TRBJ2-2; V: TRBV27; D: -; size: -; DNA: TGTGCCAGCAGTTTTGTGACTACCACCGGGGAGCTGTTTTTT; CDR3: CASSFVTTTGELFF
J: TRBJ2-1; V: TRBV24-1; D: TRBD2; size: -; DNA: TGTGCCACCAGTGATTTCGAGCGGGGGAGCTCCTACAATGAGCAGTTCTTC; CDR3: CATSDFERGSSYNEQFF
J: TRBJ1-4; V: TRBV2; D: -; size: -; DNA: TGTGCCAGCAGTGAACAGGGGAATAATGAAAAACTGTTTTTT; CDR3: CASSEQGNNEKLFF
J: TRBJ2-5; V: TRBV4-2; D: -; size: -; DNA: TGTGCCAGCAGCCAAGCATTCGGGACCCAGTACTTC; CDR3: CASSQAFGTQYF
J: TRBJ2-1; V: TRBV5-1; D: -; size: -; DNA: TGCGCCAGCAGCTTGGCCACTTCCCGAGACAATGAGCAGTTCTTC; CDR3: CASSLATSRDNEQFF
J: TRBJ2-5; V: TRBV6-5; D: TRBD2; size: -; DNA: TGTGCCAGCAGTTCTGGGACTAGGCAAGAGACCCAGTACTTC; CDR3: CASSSGTRQETQYF
J: TRBJ1-1; V: TRBV20-1; D: -; size: -; DNA: TGCAGTGCTAGTGGCGGGATATTCATGAACACTGAAGCTTTCTTT; CDR3: CSASGGIFMNTEAFF
J: TRBJ1-1; V: TRBV6-5; D: TRBD1; size: -; DNA: TGTGCCAGCAGCACCACAGGGGGCACTGAAGCTTTCTTT; CDR3: CASSTTGGTEAFF
J: TRBJ1-2; V: TRBV6-2/TRBV6-3; D: TRBD1; size: -; DNA: TGTGCCAGCAGTTCCCCGGGACAGTATGGCTACACCTTC; CDR3: CASSSPGQYGYTF
J: TRBJ2-7; V: TRBV15; D: TRBD2; size: -; DNA: TGTGCCACCAGCACAACACCGGGACTAACGTATTACGAGCAGTACTTC; CDR3: CATSTTPGLTYYEQYF
J: TRBJ2-5; V: TRBV10-2; D: -; size: -; DNA: TGCGCCAGCAGTGAGCAGGTGGGAGAGACCCAGTACTTC; CDR3: CASSEQVGETQYF
J: TRBJ2-2; V: TRBV10-2; D: -; size: -; DNA: TGCGCCAGCAGTGAGTCTGGGGCGATCCGGAACACCGGGGAGCTGTTTTTT; CDR3: CASSESGAIRNTGELFF
J: TRBJ1-2; V: TRBV3-1/TRBV3-2; D: -; size: -; DNA: TGTGCCAGCAGCCAAATTAACAGCTATGGCTACACCTTC; CDR3: CASSQINSYGYTF
J: TRBJ1-6; V: TRBV2; D: TRBD1; size: -; DNA: TGTGCCAGCAGTAGGGGGCAGAATTCACCCCTCCACTTT; CDR3: CASSRGQNSPLHF
J: TRBJ2-3; V: TRBV24-1; D: TRBD2; size: few; DNA: TGTGCCACCAGTGATACCCTGACTAGCGGGGCTCCCACAGATACGCAGTATTTT; CDR3: CATSDTLTSGAPTDTQYF
J: TRBJ2-7; V: TRBV11-3; D: TRBD2; size: -; DNA: TGTGCCAGCAGCTTAACGGGAGGGCAGTACTTC; CDR3: CASSLTGGQYF
J: TRBJ1-2; V: TRBV25-1; D: -; size: -; DNA: TGTGCCAGCAGGGGGGGTTATGGCTACACCTTC; CDR3: CASRGGYGYTF
J: TRBJ1-5; V: TRBV30; D: TRBD1; size: large; DNA: TGTGCCTGGAGTTACAGGGGGAATCAGCCCCAGCATTTT; CDR3: CAWSYRGNQPQHF